A single TCR beta chain is shown here with its context. The antigen is unknown. This sample was included in a study of shared clonotypes between healthy human individuals. Study results and caveats: Lower generation probabilities were found for non-shared clonotypes than for those shared by all four donors. Read depth was anticipated to influence clonotype sharing among donors.

The authors split each subset's genomic DNA evenly across several immunoSEQ plates. Assay: immunoSEQ multiplex PCR; the TCRdb copy retains only in-frame clones and omits some. The sample includes around 2,000,000 clones, about 92% of them seen just once. Naive CD8 populations comprised CD45RO-negative cells positively selected for CCR7, excluding terminally differentiated effector memory CD45RA+ cells. Each sample came from a Caucasian adult donor living in Nashville, Tennessee. Between the trimmed V and J ends, which lost 2 bases and 3 bases, there was a span of 11 bases. Germline values: CDR1 SEHNR, CDR2 FQNEAQ (reference sequence). The CDR3 is 16 amino acids.

V gene TRBV7-9 combines with J gene TRBJ2-6; D remains ambiguous. This receptor was identified in a young man in good health. Some clones in this sample may be carry-over from other donors' samples. Sequencing was carried out using naive CD8+ T cells from PBMCs. CDR3 nucleotide sequence: TGTGCCAGCAGCTTATGGGTGGCCAGTGGGGCCAACGTCCTGACTTTC. Translation gives CASSLWVASGANVLTF.